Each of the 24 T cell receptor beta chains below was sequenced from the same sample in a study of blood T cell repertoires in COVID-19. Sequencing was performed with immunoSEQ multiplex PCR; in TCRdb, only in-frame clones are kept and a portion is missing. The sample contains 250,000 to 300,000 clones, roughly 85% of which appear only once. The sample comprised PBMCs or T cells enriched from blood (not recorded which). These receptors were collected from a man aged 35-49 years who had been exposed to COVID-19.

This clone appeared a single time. Here the CDR3 reads CASSLALGTGFLSNGYTF. CDR3 nucleotide sequence: TGCGCCAGCAGCTTGGCTCTAGGGACAGGGTTCTTGTCGAATGGCTACACCTTC. V usage is TRBV5-1 and J usage is TRBJ1-2, with 9 bases that match TRBD1. The CDR3 runs to 18 residues. CDR1 and CDR2 (germline): SGHRS, YFSETQ. After removal of 0 bases from V and 6 bases from J, the junction contained 15 bases not matched to a gene.

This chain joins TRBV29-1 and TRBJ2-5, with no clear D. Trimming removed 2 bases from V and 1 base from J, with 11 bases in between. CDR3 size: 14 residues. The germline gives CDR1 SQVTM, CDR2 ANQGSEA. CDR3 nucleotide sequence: TGCAGCGTTGAAAGGCAGCGAATCCAAGAGACCCAGTACTTC. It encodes CSVERQRIQETQYF.

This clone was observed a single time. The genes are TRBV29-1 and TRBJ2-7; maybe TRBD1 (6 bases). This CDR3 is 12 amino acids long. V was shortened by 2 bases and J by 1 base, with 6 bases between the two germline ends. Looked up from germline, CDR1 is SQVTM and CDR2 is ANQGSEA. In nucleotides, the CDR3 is TGCAGCGTTGAACAGGGGTCCTACGAGCAGTACTTC. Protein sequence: CSVEQGSYEQYF.

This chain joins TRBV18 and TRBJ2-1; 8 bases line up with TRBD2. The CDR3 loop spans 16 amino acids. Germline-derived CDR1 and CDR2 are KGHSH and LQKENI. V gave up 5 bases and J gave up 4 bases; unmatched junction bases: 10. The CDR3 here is CASSGASSGRYNEQFF. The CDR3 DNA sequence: TGTGCCAGCTCAGGGGCTTCTAGCGGGCGATACAATGAGCAGTTCTTC. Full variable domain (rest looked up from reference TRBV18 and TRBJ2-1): NAGVMQNPRHLVRRRGQEARLRCSPMKGHSHVYWYRQLPEEGLKFMVYLQKENIIDESGMPKERFSAEFPKEGPSILRIQQVVRGDSAAYFCASSGASSGRYNEQFFGPGTRLTVL.

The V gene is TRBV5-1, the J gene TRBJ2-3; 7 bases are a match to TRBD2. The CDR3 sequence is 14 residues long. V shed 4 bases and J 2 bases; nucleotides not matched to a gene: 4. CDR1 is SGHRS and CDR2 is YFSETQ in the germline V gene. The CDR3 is CASSASGFTDTQYF. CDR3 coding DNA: TGCGCCAGCAGCGCTAGCGGATTCACAGATACGCAGTATTTT.

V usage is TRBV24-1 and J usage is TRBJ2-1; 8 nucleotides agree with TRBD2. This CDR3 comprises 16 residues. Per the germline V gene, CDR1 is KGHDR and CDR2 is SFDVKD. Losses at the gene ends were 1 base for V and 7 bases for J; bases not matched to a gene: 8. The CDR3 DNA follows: TGTGCCACCAGTGATTTCTACGGGAGGGCTGTGAATGAGCAGTTCTTC. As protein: CATSDFYGRAVNEQFF.

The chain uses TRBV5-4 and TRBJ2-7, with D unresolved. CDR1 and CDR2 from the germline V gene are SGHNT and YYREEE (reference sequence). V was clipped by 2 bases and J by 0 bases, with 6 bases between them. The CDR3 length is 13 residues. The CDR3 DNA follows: TGTGCCAGCAGCTTTTCCAGCTCCTACGAGCAGTACTTC. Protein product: CASSFSSSYEQYF.

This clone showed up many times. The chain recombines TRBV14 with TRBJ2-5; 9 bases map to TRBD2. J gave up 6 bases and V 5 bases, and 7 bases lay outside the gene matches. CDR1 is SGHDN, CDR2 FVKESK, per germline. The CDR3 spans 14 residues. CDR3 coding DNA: TGTGCCAGCAGCGTGAATAGCGGGGGACAGACCCAGTACTTC. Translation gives CASSVNSGGQTQYF. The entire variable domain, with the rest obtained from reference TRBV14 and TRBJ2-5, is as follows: EAGVTQFPSHSVIEKGQTVTLRCDPISGHDNLYWYRRVMGKEIKFLLHFVKESKQDESGMPNNRFLAERTGGTYSTLKVQPAELEDSGVYFCASSVNSGGQTQYFGPGTRLLVL.

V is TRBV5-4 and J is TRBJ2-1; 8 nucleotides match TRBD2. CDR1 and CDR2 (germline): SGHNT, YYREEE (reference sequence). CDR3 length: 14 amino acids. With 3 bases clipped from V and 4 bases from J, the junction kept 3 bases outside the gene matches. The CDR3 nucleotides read TGTGCCAGCAGCTCGACTAGCGCGTACAATGAGCAGTTCTTC. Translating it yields CASSSTSAYNEQFF.

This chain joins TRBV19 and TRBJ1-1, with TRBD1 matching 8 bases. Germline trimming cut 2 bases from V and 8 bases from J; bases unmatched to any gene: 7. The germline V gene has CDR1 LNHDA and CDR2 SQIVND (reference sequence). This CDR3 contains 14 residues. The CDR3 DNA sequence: TGTGCCAGTAGTATATCAGGACAGGGATGGGAAGCTTTCTTT. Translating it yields CASSISGQGWEAFF.

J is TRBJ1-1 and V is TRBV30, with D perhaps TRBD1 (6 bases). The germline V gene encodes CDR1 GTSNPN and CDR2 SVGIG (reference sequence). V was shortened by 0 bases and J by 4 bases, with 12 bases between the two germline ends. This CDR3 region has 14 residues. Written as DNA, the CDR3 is TGTGCCTGGAGTGTAACAGGGTGGGGCACTGAAGCTTTCTTT. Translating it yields CAWSVTGWGTEAFF.

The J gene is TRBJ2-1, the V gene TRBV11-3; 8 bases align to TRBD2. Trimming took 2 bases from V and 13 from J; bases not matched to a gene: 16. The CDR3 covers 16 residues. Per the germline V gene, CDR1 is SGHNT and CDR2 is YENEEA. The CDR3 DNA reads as TGTGCCAGCAGCTTACCGAGCGGGAGTGCCCCCATTTTTCAGTTCTTC. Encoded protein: CASSLPSGSAPIFQFF.

The CDR3 DNA reads TGTGCCAGCAGCTCGAAAAACGGGGTAAACGAGCAGTACTTC. The encoded protein is CASSSKNGVNEQYF. This chain links TRBV5-4 with TRBJ2-7, with a weak D call TRBD2 (5 bases). The CDR3 has 14 amino acids. From germline, CDR1 is SGHNT and CDR2 YYREEE (reference sequence). The V gene lost 3 bases and the J gene lost 5 bases, with 15 bases spanning the gap.

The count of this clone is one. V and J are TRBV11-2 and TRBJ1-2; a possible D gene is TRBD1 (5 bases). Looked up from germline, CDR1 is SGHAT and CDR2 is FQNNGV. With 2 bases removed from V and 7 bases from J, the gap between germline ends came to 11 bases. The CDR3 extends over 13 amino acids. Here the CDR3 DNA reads TGTGCCAGCAGCTTACCGGGGCGGGGTGGCTACACCTTC. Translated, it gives CASSLPGRGGYTF. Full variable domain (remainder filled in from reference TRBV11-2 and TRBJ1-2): EAGVAQSPRYKIIEKRQSVAFWCNPISGHATLYWYQQILGQGPKLLIQFQNNGVVDDSQLPKDRFSAERLKGVDSTLKIQPAKLEDSAVYLCASSLPGRGGYTFGSGTRLTVV.

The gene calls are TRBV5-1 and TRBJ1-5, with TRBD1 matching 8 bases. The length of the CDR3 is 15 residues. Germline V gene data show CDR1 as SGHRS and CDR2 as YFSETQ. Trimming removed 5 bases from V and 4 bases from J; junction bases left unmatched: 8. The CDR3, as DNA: TGCGCCAGCAGTCTGACAGGGGAGCCAAATCAGCCCCAGCATTTT. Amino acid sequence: CASSLTGEPNQPQHF.

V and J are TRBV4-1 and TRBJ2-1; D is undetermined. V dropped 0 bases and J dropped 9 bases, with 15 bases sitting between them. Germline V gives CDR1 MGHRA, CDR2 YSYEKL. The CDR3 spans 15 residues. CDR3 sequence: CASSQDRVSAREQFF. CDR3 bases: TGCGCCAGCAGCCAAGATCGTGTCAGCGCACGTGAGCAGTTCTTC.

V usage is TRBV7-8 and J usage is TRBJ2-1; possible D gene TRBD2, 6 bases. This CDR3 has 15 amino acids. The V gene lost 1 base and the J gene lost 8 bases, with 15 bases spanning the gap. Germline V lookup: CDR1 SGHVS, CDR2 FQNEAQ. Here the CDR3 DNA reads TGTGCCAGCAGCTTAGGGGGGGTGTGGAGCGATGAGCAGTTCTTC. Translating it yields CASSLGGVWSDEQFF.

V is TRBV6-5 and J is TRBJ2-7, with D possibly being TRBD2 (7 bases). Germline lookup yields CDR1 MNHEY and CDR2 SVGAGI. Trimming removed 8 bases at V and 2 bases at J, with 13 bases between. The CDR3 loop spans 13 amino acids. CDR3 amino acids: CASVGGLPYEQYF. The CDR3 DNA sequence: TGTGCCAGCGTCGGGGGGCTCCCCTACGAGCAGTACTTC.

DNA of the CDR3: TGTGCCAGTAGGGGTGAGGACAGGGGGTACAATGAGCAGTTCTTC. Translated, it gives CASRGEDRGYNEQFF. The chain is built from TRBV19 and TRBJ2-1, with 10 positions matching TRBD1. CDR3 length equals 15 residues. V was clipped by 6 bases and J by 4 bases; unmatched bases: 6. Germline CDR1 reads LNHDA; CDR2 reads SQIVND (reference sequence).

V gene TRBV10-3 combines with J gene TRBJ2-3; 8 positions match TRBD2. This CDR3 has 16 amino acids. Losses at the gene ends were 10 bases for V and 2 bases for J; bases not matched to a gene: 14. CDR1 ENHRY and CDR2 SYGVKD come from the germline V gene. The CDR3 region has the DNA TGTGCCACCGTTCCTGTAGCGGGGCTAACCACAGATACGCAGTATTTT. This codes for CATVPVAGLTTDTQYF.

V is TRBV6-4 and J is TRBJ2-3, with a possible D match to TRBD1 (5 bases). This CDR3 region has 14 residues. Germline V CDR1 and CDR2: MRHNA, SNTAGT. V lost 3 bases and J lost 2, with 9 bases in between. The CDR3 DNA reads TGTGCCAGCAGTGAGGTCAGGGCCACAGATACGCAGTATTTT. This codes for CASSEVRATDTQYF.

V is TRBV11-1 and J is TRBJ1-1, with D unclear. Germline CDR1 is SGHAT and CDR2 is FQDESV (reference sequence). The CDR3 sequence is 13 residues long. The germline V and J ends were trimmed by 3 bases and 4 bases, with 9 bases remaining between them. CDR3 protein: CASSFPSSTEAFF. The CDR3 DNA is TGTGCCAGCAGCTTCCCCTCTTCCACTGAAGCTTTCTTT.

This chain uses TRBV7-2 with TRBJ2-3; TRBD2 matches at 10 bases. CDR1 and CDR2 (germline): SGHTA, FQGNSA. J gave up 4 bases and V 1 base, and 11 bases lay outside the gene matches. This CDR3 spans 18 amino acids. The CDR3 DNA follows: TGTGCCAGCAGCTTAGGTCGAGCACTAGCGGGAAACGCAGATACGCAGTATTTT. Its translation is CASSLGRALAGNADTQYF.

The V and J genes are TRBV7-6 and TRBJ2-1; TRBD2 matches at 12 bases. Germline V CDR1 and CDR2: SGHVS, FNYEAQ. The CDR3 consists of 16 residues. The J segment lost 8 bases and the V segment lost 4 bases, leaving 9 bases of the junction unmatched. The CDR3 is CASSSPTSGRSYEQFF. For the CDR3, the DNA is TGTGCCAGCAGCTCCCCGACTAGCGGGAGAAGCTATGAGCAGTTCTTC. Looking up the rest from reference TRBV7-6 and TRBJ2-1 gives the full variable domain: GAGVSQSPRYKVTKRGQDVALRCDPISGHVSLYWYRQALGQGPEFLTYFNYEAQQDKSGLPNDRFSAERPEGSISTLTIQRTEQRDSAMYRCASSSPTSGRSYEQFFGPGTRLTVL.